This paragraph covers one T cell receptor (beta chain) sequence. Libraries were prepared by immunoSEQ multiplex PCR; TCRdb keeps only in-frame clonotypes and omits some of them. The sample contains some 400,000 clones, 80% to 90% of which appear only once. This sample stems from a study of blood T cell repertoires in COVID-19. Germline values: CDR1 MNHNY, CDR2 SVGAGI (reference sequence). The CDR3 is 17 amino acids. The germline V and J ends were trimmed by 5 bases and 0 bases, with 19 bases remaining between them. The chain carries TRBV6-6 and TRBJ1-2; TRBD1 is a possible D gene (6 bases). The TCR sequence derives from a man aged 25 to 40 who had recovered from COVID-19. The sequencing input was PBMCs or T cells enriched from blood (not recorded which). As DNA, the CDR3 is TGTGCCAGCAGTCAGGAGGGGGGAGGGTGGGCTAACTATGGCTACACCTTC. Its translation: CASSQEGGGWANYGYTF.